This T cell receptor (beta chain) was retrieved from a study of T cell clonality in common variable immunodeficiency (dated by TCRdb to 2013 to 2016). For sequencing input, CVID and control samples contributed equivalent amounts of genomic DNA. For every sample, a 60 bp segment covering the rearranged TCRbeta CDR3 region was amplified and then sequenced. The immunoSEQ assay, a bias-corrected multiplex PCR combined with high-throughput sequencing, was used to amplify TCRbeta. Per the original workflow: Every unique nucleotide sequence was considered a clone and was annotated with V, D and J genes, copy number and frequency. Sequences were labeled productive if in frame, and non-productive if out of frame or containing stop codons. As previously described, clonality was computed from Shannon's entropy. Mean CDR3 Kyte-Doolittle hydropathy was derived from the predicted amino acid sequences of productive clones. Hierarchical clustering of scaled V gene usage was performed with the R hclust function using Manhattan distance and complete linkage. Sharing of clones by CDR3 amino acid sequence was evaluated by resampling 12 repertoires per group over 100 rounds. The repertoires were searched for approximately 70 published EBV-specific TCRbeta sequences and some 240 published CMV-specific TCRbeta sequences. A couple of CVID samples yielding fewer than 10,000 sequences were excluded from analysis, leaving 42 CVID repertoires. TCRdb stores this immuneACCESS table with in-frame sequences only. Part of the clones is absent; in the studies checked, under half of the shortfall reflects unresolved V genes, and no reason is known for the rest. D and trimming were read from the DNA, whereas the V and J calls and clone size are those reported in that table. The table gives tens of thousands of clones for this sample, with none occurring only once. The top ten hold 3.8% of the sample.

Predominantly Caucasian heritage was noted among both the CVID patients and the healthy controls. Heparinized peripheral whole blood samples of roughly 5 to 8.5 ml were collected from each donor. TCRbeta CDR3 repertoires were sequenced from genomic DNA of adults with common variable immune deficiency (CVID) and healthy adult controls. There were approximately 22 healthy adult volunteers in the control group (about 12 female and around ten male), ranging in age from 23 to 66 years, with a mean age of around 33. Diluted blood was density-centrifuged over Hypaque 1077 or Ficoll-Paque to isolate peripheral blood mononuclear cells. Genomic DNA was extracted from unsorted mononuclear cells by Qiagen column purification or by a centrifugation-based method. This clone was counted ten times or more. Its cognate antigen has yet to be identified. The read finishes 3 residues shy of the CDR3 end, and the germline J gene is used to complete it.

The paper as a whole reports these results and caveats: Compared with healthy controls, CVID subjects showed increased TCRbeta clonality (t-test p = 0.018), a feature most characteristic of about a third of subjects. Fewer deletions and N-nucleotide insertions were reportedly observed in CVID TCRbeta sequences, and highly modified clones with 13 or more V deletions were reportedly absent from CVID TCRbeta sequences. Healthy controls shared more TCRbeta clones with each other than CVID subjects shared among themselves (p < 0.0001). Patient heterogeneity within the CVID cohort put limits on correlating repertoire features with clinical complications. The authors noted that sequencing repertoires of T cell subpopulations would be needed to clarify what caused the increased clonality in CVID. Even though DNA input was equal, the average per sample came to 65,000 to 85,000 unique sequences for controls compared with around 33,000 for CVID samples.

Trimmed from V: 3 bases; trimmed from J: 5 bases; junction bases lacking a gene match: 14. Taken from cysteine to phenylalanine, the CDR3 has 17 residues. Shown are 42 bases from within the CDR3, in frame from base 1. This chain joins TRBV12-3 or TRBV12-4 to TRBJ2-5, and TRBD2 matches 8 of the central bases. The sequence was collected from a person between 18 and 75 years old in good health. The specimen sequenced was peripheral blood mononuclear cells. The CDR3 corresponds to CASSFNGTGGITETQYF. CDR3 DNA (partial): TGTGCCAGCAGTTTCAATGGTACGGGGGGGATAACGGAGACC.